This T cell receptor (beta chain) derives from a study of blood T cell repertoires in COVID-19. Across the whole study: The United States, Italy and Spain were the sources of the acute and convalescent COVID-19 samples. Nucleic acid was either cDNA or gDNA, and it came from T cells, B-cell-depleted T cells, or PBMCs.

The cohort comprised adults aged 18 to 89 years residing in around 25 US areas. Germline V gene sequence: CDR1 MNHEY, CDR2 SVGEGT. Trimming shortened V by 0 bases and J by 8 bases, and 7 bases separated the two germline ends. This CDR3 is built from 12 residues. Per the study methods: Nucleated cell number was recorded as an estimate derived from reference gene primer amplification. The data were produced by immunoSEQ multiplex PCR, yet TCRdb's version contains in-frame clones alone and is incomplete. V and J calls and clone size come straight from that table; D and trimming were deduced from the DNA. The sample shows 290,000 or so clones, approximately 82% of them seen only once.

The genes are TRBV6-2 or TRBV6-3 and TRBJ1-1; D is uncertain. The sample taken for sequencing was PBMCs or T cells enriched from blood (not recorded which). This sequence originates from a man aged 40-49 years who had been exposed to COVID-19. The CDR3 loop is CASSYSNYEAFF. The CDR3, as DNA: TGTGCCAGCAGTTACTCTAACTACGAAGCTTTCTTT.